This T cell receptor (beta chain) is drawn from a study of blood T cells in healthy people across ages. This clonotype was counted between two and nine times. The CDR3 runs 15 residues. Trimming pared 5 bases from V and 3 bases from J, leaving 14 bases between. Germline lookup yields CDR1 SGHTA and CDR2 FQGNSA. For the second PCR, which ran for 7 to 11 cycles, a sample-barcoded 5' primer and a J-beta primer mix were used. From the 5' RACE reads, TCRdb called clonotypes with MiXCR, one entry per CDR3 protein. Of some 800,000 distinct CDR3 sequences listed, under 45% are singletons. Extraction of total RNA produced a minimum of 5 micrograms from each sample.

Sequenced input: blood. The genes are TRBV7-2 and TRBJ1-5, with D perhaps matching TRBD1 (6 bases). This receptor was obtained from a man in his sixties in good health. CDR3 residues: CASSPGGLDNQPQHF. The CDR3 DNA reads TGTGCCAGCAGCCCGGGGGGGCTGGACAATCAGCCCCAGCATTTT.